The 9 T cell receptor beta chains listed next were all sequenced from one sample in a study of cytomegalovirus exposure and HLA in healthy donors. In the PCR, 60 Vbeta and 13 Jbeta primers were used. The method was immunoSEQ multiplex PCR; TCRdb's version includes in-frame clones alone and lacks a portion of them. This table has approximately 90,000 clones, approximately 7.1% appearing once. The specimen sequenced was PBMCs. These receptors originate from a man aged 45-65 years in good health and CMV-seronegative.

CDR3 nucleotides: TGTGCCAGCAGTGCTAGCGGGGGTCAAGAGACCCAGTACTTC. Protein sequence: CASSASGGQETQYF. The chain uses TRBV7-3 and TRBJ2-5; 10 positions agree with TRBD2. V gave up 6 bases and J gave up 2 bases; unmatched junction bases: 3. Germline CDR1 and CDR2: SGHTA and FQGTGA. The CDR3 sequence is 14 residues long.

J is TRBJ2-1 and V is TRBV21-1; the DNA was not compared with TRBD1, the D call given in the table. TRBV21-1 is a pseudogene locus. This CDR3 spans 18 amino acids. The CDR3 spells CASSKNPIQGPRGHEQFF. CDR3 nucleotide sequence: TGTGCCAGCAGCAAAAATCCTATACAGGGGCCCCGGGGACATGAGCAGTTCTTC.

V and J are TRBV28 and TRBJ2-2; 8 bases are shared with TRBD2. V dropped 1 base and J dropped 7; count of bases not matched to a gene: 11. The CDR3 length is 17 residues. The V gene's germline CDR1 is MDHEN and CDR2 SYDVKM. The CDR3 sequence is CASSLYTGGPTVGELFF. The DNA of the CDR3 is TGTGCCAGCAGTTTATATACGGGAGGGCCTACTGTCGGGGAGCTGTTTTTT. Full variable domain (remainder filled in from reference TRBV28 and TRBJ2-2): DVKVTQSSRYLVKRTGEKVFLECVQDMDHENMFWYRQDPGLGLRLIYFSYDVKMKEKGDIPEGYSVSREKKERFSLILESASTNQTSMYLCASSLYTGGPTVGELFFGEGSRLTVL.

This clone has a handful of counts. The chain joins TRBV4-1 to TRBJ1-4; D call uncertain. The CDR3 has 16 amino acids. The germline V gene encodes CDR1 MGHRA and CDR2 YSYEKL. V was trimmed by 4 bases and J by 4 bases, leaving 16 bases between them. CDR3 DNA: TGCGCCAGCAGCCCACTTGGAGGGTTATTTAATGAAAAACTGTTTTTT. Its protein product is CASSPLGGLFNEKLFF.

This clone was seen a handful of times. V usage is TRBV30 and J usage is TRBJ2-1; D gene ambiguous. Per germline, CDR1 GTSNPN and CDR2 SVGIG (reference sequence). V lost 2 bases and J lost 5, with 7 bases in between. The CDR3 is 12 amino acids. CDR3 sequence reads: CAWSWLDNEQFF. CDR3 nucleotides: TGTGCCTGGAGTTGGTTAGACAATGAGCAGTTCTTC.

The chain joins TRBV6-1 to TRBJ1-1; 8 bases are a match to TRBD1. Losses at the gene ends were 5 bases for V and 4 bases for J; bases not matched to a gene: 3. This CDR3 has 13 residues. The germline CDR1 and CDR2 sequences are MNHNS and SASEGT. The CDR3, as DNA: TGTGCCAGCAGTTTACAGGGGGTCACTGAAGCTTTCTTT. The encoded protein is CASSLQGVTEAFF.

The gene calls are TRBV19 and TRBJ2-7; TRBD1 matches at 10 bases. V lost 3 bases and J lost 4; bases outside the gene matches: 3. This CDR3 has 14 residues. Germline V gene lookup returns CDR1 LNHDA and CDR2 SQIVND (reference sequence). Here the CDR3 DNA reads TGTGCCAGTAGTATTGGGACAGGGGAATACGAGCAGTACTTC. This sequence encodes CASSIGTGEYEQYF.

The rearrangement links TRBV5-1 to TRBJ1-2; tentatively, D is TRBD1 (5 bases). Per the germline V gene, CDR1 is SGHRS and CDR2 is YFSETQ. The CDR3 is made up of 14 amino acids. V was cut by 1 base and J by 7 bases, with 14 bases left in between. The CDR3 loop reads CASSLYARVVGYTF. CDR3 DNA sequence: TGCGCCAGCAGCTTGTATGCCAGGGTGGTTGGCTACACCTTC.

This clone was observed a handful of times. For the CDR3, the DNA is TGTGCCAGCAGTGCAGCAGGGGGCCCTAATCAGCCCCAGCATTTT. Translated, it gives CASSAAGGPNQPQHF. The rearrangement links TRBV6-1 to TRBJ1-5; 8 bases match TRBD1. The CDR3 runs 15 residues. Germline V gene lookup returns CDR1 MNHNS and CDR2 SASEGT. V lost 4 bases to trimming and J lost 4 bases; unmatched junction nucleotides: 6.